Listed here are 5 T cell receptor beta chains from one sample, sequenced in a study of OX40 agonist ivuxolimab in advanced cancers. Libraries were prepared by immunoSEQ multiplex PCR; TCRdb keeps only in-frame clonotypes and omits some of them. This table holds approximately 58,000 clones, about 91% found once. The sample in question was CD4+ or CD8+ T cells sorted from blood, obtained in a trial of the OX40 agonist ivuxolimab. The receptors were gathered from an adult with an advanced solid tumor such as melanoma, head and neck, liver or kidney cancer.

The gene calls are TRBV7-2 and TRBJ2-2; TRBD2 matches 8 bases. CDR1 is SGHTA, CDR2 FQGNSA, per germline. Trimming at V came to 3 bases and at J to 5 bases, leaving 5 bases not matched to a gene. The CDR3 has 15 amino acids. The CDR3 DNA is TGTGCCAGCAGCTTCGCTAGCGGGCCAACCGGGGAGCTGTTTTTT. As protein: CASSFASGPTGELFF.

J is TRBJ2-5 and V is TRBV5-1; TRBD1 matches at 8 bases. Germline CDR1 is SGHRS and CDR2 is YFSETQ. The CDR3 consists of 15 residues. V lost 6 bases and J lost 2; bases outside the gene matches: 9. CDR3 sequence (DNA): TGCGCCAGCATTGAGGCAGGGGGCTCACAAGAGACCCAGTACTTC. Residues: CASIEAGGSQETQYF. Variable domain in full (rest from reference TRBV5-1 and TRBJ2-5): KAGVTQTPRYLIKTRGQQVTLSCSPISGHRSVSWYQQTPGQGLQFLFEYFSETQRNKGNFPGRFSGRQFSNSRSEMNVSTLELGDSALYLCASIEAGGSQETQYFGPGTRLLVL.

This chain uses TRBV5-4 with TRBJ1-1, with a tentative D call TRBD1 (5 bases). Trimming removed 4 bases at V and 2 bases at J, with 18 bases between. Germline assignment: CDR1 SGHNT and CDR2 YYREEE (reference sequence). CDR3 length equals 16 residues. CDR3 protein: CASSPGGARLNTEAFF. The CDR3 nucleotides read TGTGCCAGCAGCCCCGGCGGGGCCCGGCTAAACACTGAAGCTTTCTTT.

In nucleotides, the CDR3 is TGTGCCAGCAGCAAAGGTTCTAGCGGGAGGGCCGGGGAGCTGTTTTTT. Its translation: CASSKGSSGRAGELFF. This chain connects TRBV7-7 to TRBJ2-2; TRBD2 matches 12 bases. The CDR3 is 16 amino acids. CDR1 is SSHAT, CDR2 FNYEAQ, per germline (reference sequence). With 5 bases clipped from V and 6 bases from J, the junction kept 7 bases outside the gene matches.

V is TRBV10-1 and J is TRBJ2-7; 11 bases fit TRBD2. Germline CDR1 WNHNN, CDR2 SYGVQD (reference sequence). The length of the CDR3 is 15 residues. J was trimmed by 0 bases and V by 7 bases; bases with no gene match: 5. The CDR3 coding sequence is TGCGCCAGCAAGACTAGCGGGACCCCCTCCTACGAGCAGTACTTC. Protein: CASKTSGTPSYEQYF.